What follows is one T cell receptor beta chain and its context. No antigen is known for it. The study sampled nominally healthy donors, though unrecorded immune exposures were likely. The sample belongs to a study of cytomegalovirus exposure and HLA in healthy donors. Looking at the study overall: An earlier analysis identified some 110 million unique TCR beta sequences in some 170 million T cells.

The CDR3 sequence is 19 residues long. V dropped 0 bases and J dropped 1 base, with 21 bases sitting between them. Germline lookup yields CDR1 LNHDA and CDR2 SQIVND (reference sequence). General observations from the study: A later analysis linked around 15,000 TCR beta sequences to HLA alleles at 0.05 false discovery rate.

Both 60 Vbeta primers and 13 Jbeta primers went into the PCR. Assay used: immunoSEQ multiplex PCR; TCRdb lists only in-frame clones, some missing. The table has fewer than 200,000 clones, approximately 72% seen once. The chain joins TRBV19 to TRBJ1-2; maybe TRBD1 (5 bases). What was sequenced was PBMCs. The source of this sequence is a man aged 18 to 29 in good health and CMV-seronegative. The CDR3 region is CASSIDLWGDSTFNYGYTF. In DNA, the CDR3 is TGTGCCAGTAGTATAGATCTATGGGGCGACAGCACATTTAACTATGGCTACACCTTC.